This T cell receptor (beta chain) is from a study of CD8+ T cells in alopecia areata. Study details: Tofacitinib was taken orally by treated patients, and the dose was 5 to 10 mg twice daily.

cDNA reverse transcribed from extracted RNA served as the sequencing template. Libraries were prepared by immunoSEQ multiplex PCR; TCRdb keeps only in-frame clonotypes and omits some of them. The sample includes 100,000 to 150,000 clones, roughly 50% of them seen just once. The specimen comprised CD8+ T cells sorted from blood, sampled at week 0. The TCR comes from a human donor with alopecia areata.

CDR3 amino acids: CASSPEGGNTEAFF. For the CDR3, the DNA is TGTGCCAGCAGCCCGGAGGGGGGGAACACTGAAGCTTTCTTT. J is TRBJ1-1 and V is TRBV5-6, with D possibly TRBD1 on 6 matching bases. V dropped 4 bases and J dropped 1 base, with 11 bases sitting between them. CDR3 length equals 14 residues. Germline loops: CDR1 SGHDT, CDR2 YYEEEE.